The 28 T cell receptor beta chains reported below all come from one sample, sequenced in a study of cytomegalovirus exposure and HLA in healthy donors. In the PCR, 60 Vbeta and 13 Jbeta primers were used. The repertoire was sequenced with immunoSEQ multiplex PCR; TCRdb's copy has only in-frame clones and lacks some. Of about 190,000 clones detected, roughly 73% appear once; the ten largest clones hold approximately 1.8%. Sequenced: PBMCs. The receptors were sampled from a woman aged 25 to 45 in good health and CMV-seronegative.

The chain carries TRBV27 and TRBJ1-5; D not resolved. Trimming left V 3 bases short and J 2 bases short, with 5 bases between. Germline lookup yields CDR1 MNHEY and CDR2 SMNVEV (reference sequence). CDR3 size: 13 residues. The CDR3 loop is CASSFLGNQPQHF. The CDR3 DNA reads TGTGCCAGCAGTTTCCTAGGCAATCAGCCCCAGCATTTT.

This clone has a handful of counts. In DNA form, the CDR3 reads TGTGCCAGTAGTAGACTCGACAGGGAACACACCTTC. This sequence encodes CASSRLDREHTF. V and J are TRBV19 and TRBJ1-2; TRBD1 aligns across 7 bases. V trimming: 4 bases; J trimming: 12 bases; junction bases outside the gene matches: 8. The V gene's germline CDR1 is LNHDA and CDR2 SQIVND (reference sequence). The CDR3 contains 12 residues.

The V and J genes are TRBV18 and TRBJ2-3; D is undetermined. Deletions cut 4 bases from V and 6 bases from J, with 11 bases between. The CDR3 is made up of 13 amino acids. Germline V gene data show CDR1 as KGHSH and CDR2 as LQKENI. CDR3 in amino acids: CASSLSSSDTQYF. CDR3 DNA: TGTGCCAGCTCACTATCCAGTTCGGATACGCAGTATTTT.

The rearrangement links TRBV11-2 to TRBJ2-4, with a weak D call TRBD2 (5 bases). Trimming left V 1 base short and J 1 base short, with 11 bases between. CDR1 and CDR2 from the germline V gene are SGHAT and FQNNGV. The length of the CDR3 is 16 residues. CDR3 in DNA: TGTGCCAGCAGCTTAGGGGCTTTAGCGGCCAAAAACATTCAGTACTTC. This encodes CASSLGALAAKNIQYF. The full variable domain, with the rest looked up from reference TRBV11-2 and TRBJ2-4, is EAGVAQSPRYKIIEKRQSVAFWCNPISGHATLYWYQQILGQGPKLLIQFQNNGVVDDSQLPKDRFSAERLKGVDSTLKIQPAKLEDSAVYLCASSLGALAAKNIQYFGAGTRLSVL.

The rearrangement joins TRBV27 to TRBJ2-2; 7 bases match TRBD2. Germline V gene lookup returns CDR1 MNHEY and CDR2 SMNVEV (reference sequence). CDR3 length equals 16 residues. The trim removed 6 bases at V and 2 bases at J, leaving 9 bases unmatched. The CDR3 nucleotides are TGTGCCAGCAGCCCATTCCCGGGACTAAACACCGGGGAGCTGTTTTTT. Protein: CASSPFPGLNTGELFF.

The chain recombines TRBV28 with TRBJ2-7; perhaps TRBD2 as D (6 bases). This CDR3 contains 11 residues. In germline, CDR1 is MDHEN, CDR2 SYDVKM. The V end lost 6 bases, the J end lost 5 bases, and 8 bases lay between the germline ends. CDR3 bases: TGTGCCAGCAGGGGACTGCACGAGCAGTACTTC. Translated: CASRGLHEQYF.

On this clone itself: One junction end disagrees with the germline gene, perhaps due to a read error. CDR3 in amino acids: CSSSLELAGGEQYF. The DNA of the CDR3 is TGTTCCAGCAGCTTAGAACTAGCGGGAGGCGAGCAGTACTTC. V usage is TRBV7-9 and J usage is TRBJ2-7; 12 nucleotides agree with TRBD2. The CDR3 totals 14 residues. Germline assignment: CDR1 SEHNR and CDR2 FQNEAQ (reference sequence).

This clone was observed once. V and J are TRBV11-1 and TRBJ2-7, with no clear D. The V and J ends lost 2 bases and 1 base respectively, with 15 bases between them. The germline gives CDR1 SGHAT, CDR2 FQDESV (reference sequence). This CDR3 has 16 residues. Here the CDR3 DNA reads TGTGCCAGCAGCTTAATGGGCCCCCGCGCTTCCTACGAGCAGTACTTC. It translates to CASSLMGPRASYEQYF.

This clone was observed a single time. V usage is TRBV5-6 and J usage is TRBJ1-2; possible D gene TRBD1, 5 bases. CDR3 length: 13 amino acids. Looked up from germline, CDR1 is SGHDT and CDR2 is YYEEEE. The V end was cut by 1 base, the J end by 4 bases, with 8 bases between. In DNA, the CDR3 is TGTGCCAGCAGCTTGACAGGCGTCTATGGCTACACCTTC. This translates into CASSLTGVYGYTF.

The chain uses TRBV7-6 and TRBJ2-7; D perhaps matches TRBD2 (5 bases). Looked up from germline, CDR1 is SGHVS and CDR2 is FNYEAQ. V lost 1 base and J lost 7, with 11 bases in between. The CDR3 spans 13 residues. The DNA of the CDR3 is TGTGCCAGCAGCTTAGATTACGGAGGAGAGCAGTACTTC. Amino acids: CASSLDYGGEQYF. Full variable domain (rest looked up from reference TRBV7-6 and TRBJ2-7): GAGVSQSPRYKVTKRGQDVALRCDPISGHVSLYWYRQALGQGPEFLTYFNYEAQQDKSGLPNDRFSAERPEGSISTLTIQRTEQRDSAMYRCASSLDYGGEQYFGPGTRLTVT.

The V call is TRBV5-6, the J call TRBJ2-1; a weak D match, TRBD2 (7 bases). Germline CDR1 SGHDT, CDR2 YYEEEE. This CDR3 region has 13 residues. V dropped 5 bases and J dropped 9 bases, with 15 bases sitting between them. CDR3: CASSTNRGGEQFF. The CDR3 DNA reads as TGTGCCAGCAGTACTAATAGGGGGGGTGAGCAGTTCTTC. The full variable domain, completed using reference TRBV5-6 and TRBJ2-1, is DAGVTQSPTHLIKTRGQQVTLRCSPKSGHDTVSWYQQALGQGPQFIFQYYEEEERQRGNFPDRFSGHQFPNYSSELNVNALLLGDSALYLCASSTNRGGEQFFGPGTRLTVL.

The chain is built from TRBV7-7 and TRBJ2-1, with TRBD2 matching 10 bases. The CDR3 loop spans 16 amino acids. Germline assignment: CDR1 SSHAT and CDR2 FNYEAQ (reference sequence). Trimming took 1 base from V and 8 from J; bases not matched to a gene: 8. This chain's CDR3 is CASSLGSGGGRDEQFF. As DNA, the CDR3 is TGTGCCAGCAGCTTAGGAAGCGGGGGGGGTAGGGATGAGCAGTTCTTC.

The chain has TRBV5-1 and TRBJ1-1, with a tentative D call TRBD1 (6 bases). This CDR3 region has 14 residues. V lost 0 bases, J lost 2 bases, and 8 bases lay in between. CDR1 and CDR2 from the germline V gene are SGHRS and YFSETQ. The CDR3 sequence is CASSLEGGNTEAFF. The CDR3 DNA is TGCGCCAGCAGCTTGGAAGGGGGAAACACTGAAGCTTTCTTT.

CDR3 nucleotide sequence: TGTGCCAGCAGCTTTCGAGGGGGGGGCCCCACAGATACGCAGTATTTT. It codes for CASSFRGGGPTDTQYF. This sequence joins TRBV7-3 and TRBJ2-3, with D tentatively TRBD2 (7 bases). The CDR3 totals 16 residues. V was shortened by 3 bases and J by 2 bases, with 15 bases between the two germline ends. Germline V gene lookup returns CDR1 SGHTA and CDR2 FQGTGA.

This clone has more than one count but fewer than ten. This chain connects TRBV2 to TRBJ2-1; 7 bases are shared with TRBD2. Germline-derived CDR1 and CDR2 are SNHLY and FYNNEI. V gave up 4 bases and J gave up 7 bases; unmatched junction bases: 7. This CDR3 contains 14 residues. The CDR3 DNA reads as TGTGCCAGCAGTGTTCGCGGGGGTCGGAATGAGCAGTTCTTC. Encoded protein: CASSVRGGRNEQFF. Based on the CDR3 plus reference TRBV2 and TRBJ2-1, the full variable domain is EPEVTQTPSHQVTQMGQEVILRCVPISNHLYFYWYRQILGQKVEFLVSFYNNEISEKSEIFDDQFSVERPDGSNFTLKIRSTKLEDSAMYFCASSVRGGRNEQFFGPGTRLTVL.

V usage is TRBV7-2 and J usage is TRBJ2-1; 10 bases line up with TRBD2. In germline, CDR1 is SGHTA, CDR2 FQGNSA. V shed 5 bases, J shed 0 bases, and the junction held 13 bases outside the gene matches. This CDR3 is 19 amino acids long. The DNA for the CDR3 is TGTGCCAGCAGCCCGAACCGGCGGGCTAGCGGGAGCTCCTACAATGAGCAGTTCTTC. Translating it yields CASSPNRRASGSSYNEQFF. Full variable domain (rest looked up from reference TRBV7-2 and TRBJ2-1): GAGVSQSPSNKVTEKGKDVELRCDPISGHTALYWYRQSLGQGLEFLIYFQGNSAPDKSGLPSDRFSAERTGGSVSTLTIQRTQQEDSAVYLCASSPNRRASGSSYNEQFFGPGTRLTVL.

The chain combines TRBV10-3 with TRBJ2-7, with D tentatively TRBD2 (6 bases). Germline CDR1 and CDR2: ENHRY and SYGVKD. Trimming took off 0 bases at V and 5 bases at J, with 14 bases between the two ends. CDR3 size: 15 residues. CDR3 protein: CAISESERALHEQYF. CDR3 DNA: TGTGCCATCAGTGAGTCGGAGCGGGCCCTCCACGAGCAGTACTTC.

The CDR3 here is CASNPSGRTYNEQFF. The DNA of the CDR3 is TGTGCCAGTAACCCGTCTGGGAGGACCTACAATGAGCAGTTCTTC. The genes are TRBV19 and TRBJ2-1; tentative D call: TRBD2 (6 bases). This CDR3 region has 15 residues. Germline loops: CDR1 LNHDA, CDR2 SQIVND (reference sequence). V was cut by 7 bases and J by 2 bases, with 15 bases left in between.

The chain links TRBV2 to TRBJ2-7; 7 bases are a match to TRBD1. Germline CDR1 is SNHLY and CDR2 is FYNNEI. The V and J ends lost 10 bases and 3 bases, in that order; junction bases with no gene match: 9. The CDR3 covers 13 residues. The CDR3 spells CATKGDRYYEQYF. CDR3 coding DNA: TGTGCCACCAAGGGGGACAGATACTACGAGCAGTACTTC.

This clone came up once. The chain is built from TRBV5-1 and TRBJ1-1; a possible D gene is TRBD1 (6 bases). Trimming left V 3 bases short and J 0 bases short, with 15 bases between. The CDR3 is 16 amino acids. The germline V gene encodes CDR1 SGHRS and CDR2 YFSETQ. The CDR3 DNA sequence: TGCGCCAGCAGCTCCAAACAGGGTGAGATGAACACTGAAGCTTTCTTT. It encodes CASSSKQGEMNTEAFF.

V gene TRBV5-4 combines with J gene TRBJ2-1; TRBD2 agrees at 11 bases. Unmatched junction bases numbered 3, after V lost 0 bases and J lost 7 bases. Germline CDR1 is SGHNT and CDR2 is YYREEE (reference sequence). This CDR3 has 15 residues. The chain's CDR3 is CASSLASGRFNEQFF. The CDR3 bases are TGTGCCAGCAGCTTGGCTAGCGGGAGGTTTAATGAGCAGTTCTTC.

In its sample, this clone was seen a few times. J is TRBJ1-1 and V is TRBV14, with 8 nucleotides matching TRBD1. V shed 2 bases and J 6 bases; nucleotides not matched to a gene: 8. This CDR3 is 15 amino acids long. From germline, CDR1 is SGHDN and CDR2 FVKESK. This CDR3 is CASSQLRTGKSEAFF. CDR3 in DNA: TGTGCCAGCAGCCAACTGCGGACAGGGAAATCTGAAGCTTTCTTT. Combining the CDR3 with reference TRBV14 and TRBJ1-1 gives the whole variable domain EAGVTQFPSHSVIEKGQTVTLRCDPISGHDNLYWYRRVMGKEIKFLLHFVKESKQDESGMPNNRFLAERTGGTYSTLKVQPAELEDSGVYFCASSQLRTGKSEAFFGQGTRLTVV.

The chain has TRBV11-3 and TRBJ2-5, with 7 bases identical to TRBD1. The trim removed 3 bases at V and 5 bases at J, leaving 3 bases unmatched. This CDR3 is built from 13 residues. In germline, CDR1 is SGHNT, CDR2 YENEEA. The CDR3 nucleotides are TGTGCCAGCAGCTTGCAGGGGGAGGAGACCCAGTACTTC. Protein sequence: CASSLQGEETQYF.

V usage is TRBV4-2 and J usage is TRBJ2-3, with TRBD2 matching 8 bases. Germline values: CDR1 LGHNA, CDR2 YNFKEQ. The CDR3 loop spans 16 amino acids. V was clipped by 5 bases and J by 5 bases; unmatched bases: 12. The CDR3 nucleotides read TGTGCCAGCAGCGCCAAGCGGGGGTTGCGGGTAGATACGCAGTATTTT. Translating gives CASSAKRGLRVDTQYF.

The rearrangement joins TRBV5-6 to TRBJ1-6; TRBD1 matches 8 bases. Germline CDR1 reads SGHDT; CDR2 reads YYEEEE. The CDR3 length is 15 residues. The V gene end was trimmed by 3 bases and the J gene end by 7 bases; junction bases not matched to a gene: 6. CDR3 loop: CASSWQGAWNSPLHF. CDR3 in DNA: TGTGCCAGCAGCTGGCAGGGGGCTTGGAATTCACCCCTCCACTTT.

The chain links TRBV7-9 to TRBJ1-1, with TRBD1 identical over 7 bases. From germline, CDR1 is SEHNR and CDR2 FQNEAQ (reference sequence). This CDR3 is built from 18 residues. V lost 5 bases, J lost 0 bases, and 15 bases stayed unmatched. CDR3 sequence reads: CASSGRTGSRWMNTEAFF. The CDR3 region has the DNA TGTGCCAGCAGCGGACGGACAGGATCCCGCTGGATGAACACTGAAGCTTTCTTT.

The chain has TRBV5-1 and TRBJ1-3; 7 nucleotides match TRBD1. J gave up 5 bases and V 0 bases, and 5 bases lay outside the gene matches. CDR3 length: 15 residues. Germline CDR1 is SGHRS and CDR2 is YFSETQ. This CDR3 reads CASSLDWDSRNTIYF. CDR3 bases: TGCGCCAGCAGCTTGGATTGGGACAGTCGAAACACCATATATTTT.

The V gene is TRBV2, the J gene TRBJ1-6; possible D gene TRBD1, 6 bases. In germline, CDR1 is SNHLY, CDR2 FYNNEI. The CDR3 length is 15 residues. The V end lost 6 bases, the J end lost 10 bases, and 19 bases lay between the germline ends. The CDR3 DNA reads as TGTGCCAGCAGCCGACAGGTCTTGCAAGGCTCACCCCTCCACTTT. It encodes CASSRQVLQGSPLHF. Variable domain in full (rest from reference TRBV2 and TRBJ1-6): EPEVTQTPSHQVTQMGQEVILRCVPISNHLYFYWYRQILGQKVEFLVSFYNNEISEKSEIFDDQFSVERPDGSNFTLKIRSTKLEDSAMYFCASSRQVLQGSPLHFGNGTRLTVT.